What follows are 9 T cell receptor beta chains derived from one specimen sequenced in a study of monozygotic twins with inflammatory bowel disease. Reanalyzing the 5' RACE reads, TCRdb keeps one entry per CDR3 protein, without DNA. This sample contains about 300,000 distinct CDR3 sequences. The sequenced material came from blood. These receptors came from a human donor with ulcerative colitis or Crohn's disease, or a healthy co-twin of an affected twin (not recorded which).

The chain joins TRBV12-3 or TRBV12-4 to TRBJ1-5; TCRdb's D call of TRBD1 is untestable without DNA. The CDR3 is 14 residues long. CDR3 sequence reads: CASSGTVSNQPQHF.

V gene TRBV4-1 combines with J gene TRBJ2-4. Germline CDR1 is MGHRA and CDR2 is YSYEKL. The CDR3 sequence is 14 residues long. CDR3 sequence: CASSLQRDSDIQYF.

The CDR3 here is CATRGTANQPQHF. V usage is TRBV19 and J usage is TRBJ1-5; the TCRdb call, TRBD1, lacks DNA for checking. CDR1 and CDR2 from the germline V gene are LNHDA and SQIVND (reference sequence). CDR3 length: 13 amino acids.

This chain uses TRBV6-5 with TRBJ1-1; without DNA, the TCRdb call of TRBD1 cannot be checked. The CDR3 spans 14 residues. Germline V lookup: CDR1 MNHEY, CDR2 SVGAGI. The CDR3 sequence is CASSYSTGQNEAFF.

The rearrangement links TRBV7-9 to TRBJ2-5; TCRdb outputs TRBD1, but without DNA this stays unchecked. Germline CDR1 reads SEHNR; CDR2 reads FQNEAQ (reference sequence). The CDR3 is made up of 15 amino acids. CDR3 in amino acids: CASSPQGLMWETQYF.

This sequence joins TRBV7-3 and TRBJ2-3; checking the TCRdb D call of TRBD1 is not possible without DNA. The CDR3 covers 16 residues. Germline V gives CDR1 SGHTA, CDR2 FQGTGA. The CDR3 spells CASSTRGRGSTDTQYF.

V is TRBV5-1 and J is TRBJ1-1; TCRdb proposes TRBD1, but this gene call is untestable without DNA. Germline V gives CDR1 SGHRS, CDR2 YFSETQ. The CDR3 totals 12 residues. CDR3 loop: CASGTGALEAFF.

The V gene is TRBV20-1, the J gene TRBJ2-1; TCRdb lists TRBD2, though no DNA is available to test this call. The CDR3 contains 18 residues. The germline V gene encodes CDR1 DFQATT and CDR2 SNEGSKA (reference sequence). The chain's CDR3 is CSARDLGLAGVSYNEQFF.

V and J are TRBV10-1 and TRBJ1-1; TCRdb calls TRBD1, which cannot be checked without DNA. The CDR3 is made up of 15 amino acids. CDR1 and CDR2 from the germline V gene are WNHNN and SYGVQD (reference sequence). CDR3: CASIKVGAQDTEAFF.